This paragraph reports one T cell receptor (beta chain). A single count supports this clonotype. Its antigen specificity is not known. No much larger clone is present one base from it, and per-base qualities are unavailable. The CDR3 runs 17 residues from the cysteine to the phenylalanine. The only DNA kept is the CDR3, 51 bases in frame from the first base. CDR1 and CDR2 (GTSNPN, SVGIG) derive from the germline V gene (reference sequence). V was cut back by 0 bases and J by 9 bases, leaving a gap of 26 bases between them. The approximately 39 donors, aged 6 to 90 years, were systemically healthy Caucasian individuals from Russia. Each donor gave ten milliliters of peripheral blood, drawn into EDTA-treated Vacutainer tubes. PBMCs were isolated by Ficoll-Paque density-gradient centrifugation, with at least 6.5 million obtained per sample. Trizol reagent was used to extract total RNA from the PBMCs, yielding at least 6 micrograms per sample. Naive CD45RAhigh/CD27high T cell percentages were measured by flow cytometry on a PBMC aliquot from every donor.

These data belong to a study of blood T cells in healthy people across ages (dated by TCRdb to the mid-2010s). General notes on the study: In model experiments, roughly one uniquely barcoded TCR beta cDNA molecule per two T cells was captured by template switching. To track age-related changes in TCR beta repertoire diversity, the study relied on deep sequencing normalized with unique cDNA molecular identifiers. To avoid experimental bias, donors of different ages were spread randomly across the sequencing lanes. Four age groups were formed from the donors: young (average roughly 16 years), middle-aged (less than 40), aged (roughly 56) and long-lived (roughly 81). Two additional independent replicas of 1 million unique cDNA reads from the same blood draw were analyzed for two donors (one aged 18 to 30 and one aged 80 or older). General study outcomes and caveats: As age increased, observed TCR beta diversity per million T cells dropped in a roughly linear way, and a significant reduction was already evident by age about 40. Compared with the aged group, the long-lived group had more naive CD4+ T cells, fewer expanded clones and increased TCR diversity, suggesting age selection. Estimates of total diversity based on one million sequenced T cells were regarded as lower bounds and as underestimates. Because donor CMV infection status was unknown, age-related changes in expanded clonotypes were potentially confounded. Observed TCR beta diversity correlated strongly with the percentage of naive T cells measured by flow cytometry. Because profiling used bulk unsorted PBMCs, naive and antigen-experienced compartments could not be compared conclusively.

The method behind the library was 5' RACE. Sequencing took place on an Illumina HiSeq 2500. A second roughly 6 to 12 cycle PCR used a sample-barcoded 5' primer and a J-beta primer mix. A unique molecular identifier was introduced onto each TCR beta cDNA molecule by a template-switch 5' adaptor carrying 12 random nucleotides. At least 2.5 million CDR3-containing paired-end reads were obtained from each sample. First-strand cDNA synthesis was performed from all RNA using the Mint cDNA synthesis kit, with priming by a TRBC-specific oligonucleotide. After uracil-DNA glycosylase treatment, a first 18-cycle PCR used universal primers M1SS and BC2_uni_R on all cDNA. The published analysis was carried out like this. Each sample was normalized by randomly selecting 1 million high-quality reads, each carrying a distinct molecular identifier. Instead of being binned into consensus sequences, reads that shared molecular identifiers were thrown out. MiTCR, set to a Q25 quality threshold and the strictest error-elimination algorithm, was used for CDR3 identification, clonotype clustering and error correction. A nonparametric unseen species model using Euler transformation provided a lower-bound estimate of total TCR beta diversity. TCRdb applied fastp at Q25 and MiXCR to the public reads, then kept only in-frame beta chains. Each CDR3 protein appears once, grouped with its most common genes and DNA. The V and J calls and clone size come from TCRdb's table, not from the authors' own analysis. Here the sample has just over 1 million distinct CDR3 sequences; 40% to 45% occur a single time. The top ten hold about 19% of the sample.

Input material: blood. The clonotype originates from a woman aged 60-75 years in good health. The rearranged chain carries TRBV30 and TRBJ1-2, with the D gene call left open. The DNA sequence follows: TGTGCCTGGAGTGTCGGGTTGAGTACAGCACACCAGGAGAGCTACACCTTC. The encoded protein is CAWSVGLSTAHQESYTF.